These 2 T cell receptor beta chains were sequenced from one sample in a study of T cell repertoires in cytomegalovirus infection. TCRdb processed the reads anew with MiXCR; each CDR3 protein has one entry. The sample contains 800,000 to 950,000 distinct CDR3 sequences, approximately 32% of which appear only once. No antigen has been assigned to these receptors. Sequences were derived from cultured CD8+ T cells from PBMCs, sampled from culture after CMV antigen stimulation. These receptors were taken from a human donor in good health (CMV status not recorded). Some clones in this sample may be carry-over from other donors' samples.

This clonotype has at least ten counts. V gene TRBV7-6 combines with J gene TRBJ2-2; D unresolved. The germline V and J ends were trimmed by 4 bases and 0 bases, with 12 bases remaining between them. Germline loops: CDR1 SGHVS, CDR2 FNYEAQ. This CDR3 has 16 residues. This CDR3 reads CASSSLIPTNTGELFF. CDR3 DNA sequence: TGTGCCAGCAGCTCCCTCATCCCCACGAACACCGGGGAGCTGTTTTTT.

The rearrangement joins TRBV7-3 to TRBJ2-1, with 10 bases fitting TRBD2. V lost 5 bases to trimming and J lost 0 bases; unmatched junction nucleotides: 13. Germline CDR1 is SGHTA and CDR2 is FQGTGA. The CDR3 spans 19 residues. In nucleotides, the CDR3 is TGTGCCAGCAGCAAGGGGGTAATCAGCGGGGGGGTCTCCTACAATGAGCAGTTCTTC. It specifies CASSKGVISGGVSYNEQFF.